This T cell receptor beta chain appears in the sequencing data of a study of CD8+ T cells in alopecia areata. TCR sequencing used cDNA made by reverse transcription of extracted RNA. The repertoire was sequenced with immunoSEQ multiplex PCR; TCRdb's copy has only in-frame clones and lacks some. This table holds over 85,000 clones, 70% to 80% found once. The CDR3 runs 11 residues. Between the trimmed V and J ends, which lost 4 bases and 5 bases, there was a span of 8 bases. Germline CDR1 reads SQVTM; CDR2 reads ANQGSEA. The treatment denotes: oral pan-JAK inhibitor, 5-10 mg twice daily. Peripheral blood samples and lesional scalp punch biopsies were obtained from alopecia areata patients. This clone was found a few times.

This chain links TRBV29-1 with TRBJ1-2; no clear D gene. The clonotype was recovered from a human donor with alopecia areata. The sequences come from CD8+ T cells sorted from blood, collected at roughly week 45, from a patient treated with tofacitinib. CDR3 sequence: CSVGGTYGYTF. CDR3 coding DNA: TGCAGCGTTGGCGGCACTTATGGCTACACCTTC.